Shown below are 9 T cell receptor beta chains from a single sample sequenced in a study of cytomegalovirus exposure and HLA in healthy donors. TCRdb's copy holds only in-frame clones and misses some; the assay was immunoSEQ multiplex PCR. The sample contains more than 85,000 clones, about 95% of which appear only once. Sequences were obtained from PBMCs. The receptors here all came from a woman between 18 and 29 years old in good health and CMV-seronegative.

This chain's CDR3 is CASSGDSQNYGYTF. The CDR3, as DNA: TGCGCCAGCAGCGGGGACAGCCAGAACTATGGCTACACCTTC. The gene calls are TRBV5-1 and TRBJ1-2, with 7 bases that match TRBD1. CDR1 is SGHRS, CDR2 YFSETQ, per germline. J was trimmed by 2 bases and V by 4 bases; bases with no gene match: 5. The CDR3 covers 14 residues.

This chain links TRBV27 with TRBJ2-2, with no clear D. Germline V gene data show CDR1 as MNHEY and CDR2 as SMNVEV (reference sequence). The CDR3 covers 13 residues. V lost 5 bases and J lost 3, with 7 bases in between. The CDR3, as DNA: TGTGCCAGCAGTCCCAGTTACACCGGGGAGCTGTTTTTT. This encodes CASSPSYTGELFF.

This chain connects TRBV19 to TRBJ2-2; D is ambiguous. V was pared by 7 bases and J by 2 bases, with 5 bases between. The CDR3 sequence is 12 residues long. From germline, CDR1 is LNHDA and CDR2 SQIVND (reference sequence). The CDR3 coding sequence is TGTGCCAGTAACTTTAACACCGGGGAGCTGTTTTTT. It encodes CASNFNTGELFF.

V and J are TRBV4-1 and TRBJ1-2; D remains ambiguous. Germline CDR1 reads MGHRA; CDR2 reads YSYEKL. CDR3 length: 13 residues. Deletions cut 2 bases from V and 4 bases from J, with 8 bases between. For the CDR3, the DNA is TGCGCCAGCAGCCAACTAGACCTCTATGGCTACACCTTC. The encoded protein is CASSQLDLYGYTF.

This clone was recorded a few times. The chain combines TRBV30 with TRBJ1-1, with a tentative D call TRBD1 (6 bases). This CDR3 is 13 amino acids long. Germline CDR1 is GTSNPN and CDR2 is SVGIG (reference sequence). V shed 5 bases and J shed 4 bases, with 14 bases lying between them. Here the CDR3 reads CAWSTGSLTEAFF. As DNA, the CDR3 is TGTGCCTGGTCTACAGGGAGTCTCACTGAAGCTTTCTTT.

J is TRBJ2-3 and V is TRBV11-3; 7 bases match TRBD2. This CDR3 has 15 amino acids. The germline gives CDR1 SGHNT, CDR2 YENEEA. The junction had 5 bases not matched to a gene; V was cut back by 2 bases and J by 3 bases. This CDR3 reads CASSLYGRLTDTQYF. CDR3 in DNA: TGTGCCAGCAGCTTATACGGGAGGCTGACAGATACGCAGTATTTT. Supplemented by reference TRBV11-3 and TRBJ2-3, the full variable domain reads EAGVVQSPRYKIIEKKQPVAFWCNPISGHNTLYWYLQNLGQGPELLIRYENEEAVDDSQLPKDRFSAERLKGVDSTLKIQPAELGDSAVYLCASSLYGRLTDTQYFGPGTRLTVL.

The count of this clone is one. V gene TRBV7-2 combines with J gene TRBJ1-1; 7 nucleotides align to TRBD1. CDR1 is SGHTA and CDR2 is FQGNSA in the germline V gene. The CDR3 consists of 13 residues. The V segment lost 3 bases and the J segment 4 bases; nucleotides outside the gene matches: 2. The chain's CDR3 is CASSFPGGTEAFF. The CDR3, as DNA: TGTGCCAGCAGCTTCCCAGGGGGCACTGAAGCTTTCTTT.

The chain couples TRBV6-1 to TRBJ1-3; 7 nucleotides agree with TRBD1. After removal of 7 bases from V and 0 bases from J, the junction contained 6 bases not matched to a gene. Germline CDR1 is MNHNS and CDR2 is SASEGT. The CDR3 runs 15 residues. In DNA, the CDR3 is TGTGCCAGCACGACAGGGTTAAGCTCTGGAAACACCATATATTTT. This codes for CASTTGLSSGNTIYF.

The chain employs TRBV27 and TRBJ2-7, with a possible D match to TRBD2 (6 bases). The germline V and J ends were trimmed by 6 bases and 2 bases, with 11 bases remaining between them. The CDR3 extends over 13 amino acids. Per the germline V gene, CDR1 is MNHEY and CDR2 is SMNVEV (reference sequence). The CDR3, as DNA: TGTGCCAGCAGAGGAGGGCTACCCTACGAGCAGTACTTC. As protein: CASRGGLPYEQYF.